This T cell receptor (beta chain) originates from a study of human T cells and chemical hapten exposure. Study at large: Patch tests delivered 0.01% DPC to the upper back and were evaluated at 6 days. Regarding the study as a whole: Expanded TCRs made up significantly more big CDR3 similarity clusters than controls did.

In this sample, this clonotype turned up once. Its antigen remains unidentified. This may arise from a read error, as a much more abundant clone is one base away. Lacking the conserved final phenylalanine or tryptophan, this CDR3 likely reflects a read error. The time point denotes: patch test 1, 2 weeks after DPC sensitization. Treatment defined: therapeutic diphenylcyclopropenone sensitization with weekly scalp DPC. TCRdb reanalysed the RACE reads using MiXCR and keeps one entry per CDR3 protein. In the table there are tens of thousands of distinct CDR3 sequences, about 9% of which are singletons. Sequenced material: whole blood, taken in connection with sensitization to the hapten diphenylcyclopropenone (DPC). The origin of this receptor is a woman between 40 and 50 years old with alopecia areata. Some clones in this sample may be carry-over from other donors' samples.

The CDR3 region has the DNA TGTGCCAGCAGTCGCACAGGGGGCGACTATGGCTACACCCTC. Protein: CASSRTGGDYGYTL. The J gene is TRBJ1-2, the V gene TRBV6-5; TRBD1 matches at 9 bases. Trimming at V came to 5 bases and at J to 3 bases, leaving 4 bases not matched to a gene. Per the germline V gene, CDR1 is MNHEY and CDR2 is SVGAGI. CDR3 length: 14 residues.